This entry is about one T cell receptor (beta chain). The repertoire was sequenced with immunoSEQ multiplex PCR; TCRdb's copy has only in-frame clones and lacks some. The sample includes some 41,000 clones, about two thirds of them seen just once. Germline V gene data show CDR1 as SGHTA and CDR2 as FQGNSA. V lost 5 bases, J lost 4 bases, and 14 bases lay in between. This CDR3 comprises 14 residues. The data derive from a study of radiotherapy plus CTLA-4 blockade in lung cancer. Source: peripheral blood, taken from a patient treated with radiotherapy plus ipilimumab. The clonotype was recovered from a human donor with non-small cell lung cancer who had a partial response to radiotherapy plus ipilimumab. The V and J genes are TRBV7-2 and TRBJ1-2; D might be TRBD1 (5 bases). CDR3 nucleotide sequence: TGTGCCAGCAGCACCAGGACAAACAGCTATGGCTACACCTTC. The encoded protein is CASSTRTNSYGYTF.